This TCR beta chain was captured in a study of T cells in Graves' hyperthyroidism and ophthalmopathy. Findings and caveats of the study: From stable hyperthyroidism, ophthalmopathy was set apart by a 13 V-J model. The majority of expanded thyroid clonotypes above 0.001 also appeared in blood.

This clonotype was observed a few times. What it recognizes is unknown. More than 8.5 ml of fresh peripheral blood supplied the PBMCs. TCR beta CDR3 sequences were amplified from RNA transcripts. First-round RT-PCR of the TCR CDR3 relied on the HTBI primer set. Each CDR3 protein is one row after TCRdb ran MiXCR on the multiplex PCR reads. The sample holds more than 350,000 distinct CDR3 sequences; 13% to 15% are singletons and the top ten take under 25%. The sequence came from a woman aged 60-70 years with Graves' ophthalmopathy. The sequencing input was blood.

CDR3 in DNA: TGTGCCAGCAGTGAGGTAGGGGGCGCTTATGGCTACACCTTC. Its translation is CASSEVGGAYGYTF. The gene calls are TRBV25-1 and TRBJ1-2; 7 bases align to TRBD1. The V gene end was trimmed by 3 bases and the J gene end by 5 bases; junction bases not matched to a gene: 6. Germline CDR1 is MGHDK and CDR2 is SYGVNS. The CDR3 loop spans 14 amino acids.